This section outlines one T cell receptor beta chain sequence together with its context. Its matching antigen is unknown. Unstimulated Tregs (CD4+CD25+CD127-) and CD4+CD25- non-Tregs were sorted from PBMCs. This sample is drawn from a study of Tregs in tolerant kidney transplant recipients. General study findings and limits: Biological reproducibility was not directly addressed in this study. Few patients were studied, so findings need validation in larger groups. Tregs expanded with activated donor B cells seemed most donor-specific.

In germline, CDR1 is SNHLY, CDR2 FYNNEI. J was trimmed by 7 bases and V by 6 bases; bases with no gene match: 12. The length of the CDR3 is 16 residues. Produced via immunoSEQ multiplex PCR; TCRdb's table is partial and in-frame only. The sample records some 250,000 clones, roughly 84% being singletons. This receptor was identified in a human donor in good health. The sample consisted of CD4+ T cells from blood. This rearrangement joins TRBV2 to TRBJ2-5; 12 bases are a match to TRBD2. CDR3 in amino acids: CASRKRTSGAVVTQYF. The DNA of the CDR3 is TGTGCCAGCAGGAAAAGGACTAGCGGGGCGGTGGTGACCCAGTACTTC.